This T cell receptor (beta chain) was documented in a study of blood T cell repertoires in COVID-19. Study-wide background: Researchers got acute and convalescent COVID-19 samples from the United States, Italy and Spain.

How the authors handled the data: Counts of nucleated cells, estimated from reference gene primer amplification, were obtained. Assay used: immunoSEQ multiplex PCR; TCRdb lists only in-frame clones, some missing. Clone size and V and J calls were adopted from that table, with D and trimming inferred from the DNA. The table shows about 440,000 clones, with 80% to 90% occurring only once. Looked up from germline, CDR1 is SGHDT and CDR2 is YYEEEE. The V end lost 0 bases, the J end lost 6 bases, and 12 bases lay between the germline ends. CDR3 length equals 15 residues. The sequencing input was peripheral blood. The clonotype was recovered from a woman in her twenties or thirties with acute or convalescent COVID-19. The chain uses TRBV5-6 and TRBJ2-2; D possibly corresponds to TRBD1 (6 bases). The CDR3 reads CASSLGIQGSGELFF. CDR3 bases: TGTGCCAGCAGCTTGGGCATACAGGGATCCGGGGAGCTGTTTTTT.